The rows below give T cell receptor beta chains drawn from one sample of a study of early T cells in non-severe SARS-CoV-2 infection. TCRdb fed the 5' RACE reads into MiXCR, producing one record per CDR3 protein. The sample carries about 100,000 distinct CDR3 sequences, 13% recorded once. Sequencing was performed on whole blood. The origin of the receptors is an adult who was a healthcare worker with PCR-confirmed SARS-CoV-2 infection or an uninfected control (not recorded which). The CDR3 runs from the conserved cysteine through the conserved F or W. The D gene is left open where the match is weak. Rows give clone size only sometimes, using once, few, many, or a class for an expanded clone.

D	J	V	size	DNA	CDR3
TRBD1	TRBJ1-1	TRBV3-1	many	TGTGCCAGCAGCCAAGGGGACAGGAGGGCTTTCTTT	CASSQGDRRAFF
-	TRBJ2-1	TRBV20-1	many	TGCAGTGCTATCAGAAATGAGCAGTTCTTC	CSAIRNEQFF
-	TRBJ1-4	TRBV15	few	TGTGCCACCAGCAGAGAGGGGGGTGAAAAACTGTTTTTT	CATSREGGEKLFF
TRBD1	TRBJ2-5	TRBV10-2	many	TGCGCCAGCAGTGAGGGACAGGATATGGAGACCCAGTACTTC	CASSEGQDMETQYF
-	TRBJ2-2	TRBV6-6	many	TGTGCTGCGAGGCTAGCGAACACCGGGGAGCTGTTTTTT	CAARLANTGELFF
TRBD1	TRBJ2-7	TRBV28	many	TGTGCCAGCAGACCGACAGGGATCGAGCAGTACTTC	CASRPTGIEQYF
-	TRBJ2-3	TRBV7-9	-	TGTGCCAGCAGCCCCTACTTCACAGATACGCAGTATTTT	CASSPYFTDTQYF
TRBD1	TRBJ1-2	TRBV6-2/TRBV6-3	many	TGTGCCAGCAGTCACGGGACAGGCAACTATGGCTACACCTTC	CASSHGTGNYGYTF
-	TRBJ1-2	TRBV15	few	TGTGCCACCAGCAGAGATTTACAAACTAACTATGGCTACACCTTC	CATSRDLQTNYGYTF
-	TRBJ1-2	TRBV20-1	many	TGCAGTGCTAGAGATGGGAAGGGGGTCTATGGCTACACCTTC	CSARDGKGVYGYTF
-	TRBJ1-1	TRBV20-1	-	TGCAGTGCTAGAGGGCAGATGAACACTGAAGCTTTCTTT	CSARGQMNTEAFF
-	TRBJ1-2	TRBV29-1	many	TGCAGCGTTGAAGAGGCAGGCCGGCCCGACGGGCGAGGTGGCTACACCTTC	CSVEEAGRPDGRGGYTF
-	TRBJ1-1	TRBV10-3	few	TGTGCCATCAGTGACCCTGCGATGAACACTGAAGCTTTCTTT	CAISDPAMNTEAFF
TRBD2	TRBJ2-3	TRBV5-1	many	TGCGCCAGCAGCAGATGGACTAGCGGGGCAGATACGCAGTATTTT	CASSRWTSGADTQYF
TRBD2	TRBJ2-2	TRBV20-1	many	TGCAGTGCTAGAGGCCCGGGGGGGCCCGACACCGGGGAGCTGTTTTTT	CSARGPGGPDTGELFF
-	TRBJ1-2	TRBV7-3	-	TGTGCCAGCAGCTTGGGAGGGGGCTATGGCTACACCTTC	CASSLGGGYGYTF
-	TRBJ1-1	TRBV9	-	TGTGCCAGCAGCCCAAGCGGGAACACTGAAGCTTTCTTT	CASSPSGNTEAFF
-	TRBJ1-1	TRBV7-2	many	TGTGCCAGCAGCTTTAGTGCGGGGAACACTGAAGCTTTCTTT	CASSFSAGNTEAFF
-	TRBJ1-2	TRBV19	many	TGTGCCAGTAGTATCCAGGCGGGGCAGGCGCGGTCGCGCTACACCTTC	CASSIQAGQARSRYTF
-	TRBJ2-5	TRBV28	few	TGTGCCAGCAGTTTCTCCAGGGCGACCCAGTACTTC	CASSFSRATQYF
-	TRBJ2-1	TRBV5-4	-	TGTGCCAGCAGCAAGAGGGGGTTTTTCTACAATGAGCAGTTCTTC	CASSKRGFFYNEQFF
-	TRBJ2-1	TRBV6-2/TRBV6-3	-	TGTGCCAGCAGTGCCCCTACTCCTAGCTCCTACAATGAGCAGTTCTTC	CASSAPTPSSYNEQFF
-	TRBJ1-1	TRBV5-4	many	TGTGCCAGCAGCTTGGGTCGTATGGGCGGAGAAGCTTTCTTT	CASSLGRMGGEAFF
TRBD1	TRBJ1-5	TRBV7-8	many	TGTGCCAGCGGGGGGACAGGGGGCGACCAGCCCCAGCATTTT	CASGGTGGDQPQHF
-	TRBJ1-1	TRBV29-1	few	TGCAGCGTATGGAGGGGCGGGTACACTGAAGCTTTCTTT	CSVWRGGYTEAFF
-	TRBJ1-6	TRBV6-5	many	TGTGCCAGCAGTTACTCGAGACAGTTCCACGGACCCCTCCACTTT	CASSYSRQFHGPLHF